This TCR beta chain comes out of a study of shared T cell receptors in the human thymus. Here immunoSEQ multiplex PCR was the method, and the copy in TCRdb shows in-frame clones only, minus some. The table includes some 400,000 clones, just under 95% detected once. J was trimmed by 4 bases and V by 3 bases; bases with no gene match: 19. Looked up from germline, CDR1 is ENHRY and CDR2 is SYGVKD. The CDR3 length is 20 residues. The sequence was obtained from a human donor. The chain recombines TRBV10-3 with TRBJ2-1; TRBD2 agrees at 9 bases. What was sequenced was thymocytes. CDR3 protein: CAISERTPGSGSPKYNEQFF. The CDR3 DNA follows: TGTGCCATCAGTGAAAGGACTCCAGGTAGCGGGAGCCCGAAGTACAATGAGCAGTTCTTC.